The 18 T cell receptor beta chains presented below share a single source sample, sequenced in a study of CD8+ T cells in alopecia areata. Sequencing used cDNA as its template, made by extracting RNA and reverse transcribing it. TCRdb's table, derived via immunoSEQ multiplex PCR, lists solely in-frame clones and lacks some. The sample gives under 350,000 clones, none seen only once, and the top ten clones hold more than 1%. CD4, CD8alpha, NKG2D, NKG2ACE and other markers guided sorting of pooled cutaneous lymph node cells. The specimen was CD4+ T cells sorted from a lymph node. These receptors came from a C3H/HeJ mouse with alopecia areata. This strain's MHC haplotype is H2-k.

As to this clone: Mouse names are used for the genes. The sequence runs out 4 residues before the end of the CDR3; the remainder is reconstructed from the germline J gene. The genes are TRBV5 and TRBJ2-5; 8 bases are shared with TRBD2. The CDR3 length is 15 residues. Looked up from germline, CDR1 is LGHNA and CDR2 is YNLKQL (reference sequence). The trim removed 1 base at V and 2 bases at J, leaving 2 bases unmatched. The DNA read from the CDR3 is TGTGCCAGCAGCCAAGGGACTGGGATCCAAGAC. Amino acids: CASSQGTGIQD. The entire CDR3 protein reads CASSQGTGIQDTQYF.

This clone was seen a handful of times. Gene and germline names: mouse. The read stops 4 residues short of the end of the CDR3; the missing end is completed from the germline J gene. V usage is TRBV13-1 and J usage is TRBJ2-2; D may be TRBD1 (6 bases). V lost 6 bases, J lost 0 bases, and 9 bases lay in between. The germline V gene encodes CDR1 NSHNY and CDR2 SYGAGN. The CDR3 contains 14 residues. CDR3 sequence reads: CASNREANTGQLYF. The sequenced CDR3 bases are TGTGCCAGCAACAGGGAAGCAAACACCGGG.

This clone was counted a few times. The genes and germline here are from mouse. The read stops 4 residues short of the end of the CDR3; the missing end is completed from the germline J gene. The chain combines TRBV29 with TRBJ2-5, with a possible D match to TRBD1 (5 bases). V lost 3 bases to trimming and J lost 3 bases, with 10 bases between them. This CDR3 spans 14 amino acids. CDR1 MSHET and CDR2 SYDVDS come from the germline V gene. CDR3 DNA, as far as it was read: TGTGCTAGCAGTTTGGATCGACAGCAAGAC. Translation gives CASSLDRQQD. In full, the CDR3 is CASSLDRQQDTQYF.

With respect to this clone: Gene labels here are mouse ones. The missing CDR3 end, 4 residues past where the read stops, is filled in from the germline J gene. The chain recombines TRBV17 with TRBJ2-5; possible D gene TRBD1, 6 bases. Germline assignment: CDR1 MNHDT and CDR2 YYDKIL. This CDR3 is built from 13 residues. CDR3 loop: CASSRTGLDTQYF. The CDR3 DNA, read in part, is TGTGCTAGCAGTAGAACAGGGTTAGAC.

This clone was observed a few times. The gene names here belong to mouse. The read stops 4 residues short of the end of the CDR3; the missing end is completed from the germline J gene. This same CDR3 is encoded by further DNA sequences in the sample. The genes are TRBV31 and TRBJ1-1; possible D gene TRBD1, 5 bases. Germline CDR1 and CDR2: GKSSPN and SITVG. The CDR3 consists of 12 residues. Trimming shortened V by 3 bases and J by 1 base, and 6 bases separated the two germline ends. CDR3 loop: CAWRDRNTEVFF. The CDR3 DNA, read in part, is TGTGCCTGGAGAGACAGAAACACA.

The table lists this clone with a few counts. Gene names and germline match the mouse. The observed sequence ends 4 residues before the CDR3 terminus, with the missing tail filled in from the germline J gene. This same CDR3 is encoded by further DNA sequences in the sample. The gene calls are TRBV5 and TRBJ1-1, with D uncertain. V gave up 1 base and J gave up 3 bases, with 6 bases separating them. CDR1 and CDR2 (germline): LGHNA, YNLKQL (reference sequence). The CDR3 is 13 amino acids. CDR3: CASSQGGDTEVFF. The covered CDR3 bases are TGTGCCAGCAGCCAAGGGGGAGACACA.

Note on this clone: Mouse germline and gene names are used. The sequence runs out 3 residues before the end of the CDR3; the remainder is reconstructed from the germline J gene. The genes are TRBV19 and TRBJ1-6; D call uncertain. TRBJ1-6 is identified as an open reading frame with a role that is uncertain. The CDR3 loop spans 11 amino acids. Per germline, CDR1 FNHDT and CDR2 SITEND (reference sequence). V lost 7 bases, J lost 7 bases, and 6 bases lay in between. The sequenced CDR3 bases are TGTGCCAGCCCTGGCAATTCGCCC. Translated: CASPGNSP. The entire CDR3 protein is CASPGNSPLYF.

This clone turned up a few times. Germline and genes: mouse. The CDR3 end falls 4 residues outside the read, so it is completed with the germline J gene. The sample contains more than one DNA sequence encoding this CDR3. The chain is built from TRBV13-3 and TRBJ2-5, with 10 bases identical to TRBD2. The germline gives CDR1 NNHDY, CDR2 SYVADS. The J segment lost 2 bases and the V segment lost 1 base, leaving 1 base of the junction unmatched. The CDR3 length is 15 residues. CDR3 protein: CASSDTGGGQDTQYF. Incomplete CDR3 DNA: TGTGCCAGCAGTGATACTGGGGGGGGCCAAGAC.

This clone has only a few counts. The germline and genes are mouse ones. The CDR3 end falls 4 residues outside the read, so it is completed with the germline J gene. The rearrangement uses TRBV2 and TRBJ2-1; 8 bases agree with TRBD1. Germline V CDR1 and CDR2: LGHNA, YSYQKL. With V trimmed by 2 bases and J by 5 bases, 5 bases remained unmatched. This CDR3 comprises 15 residues. CDR3 in amino acids: CASSQRQGLDAEQFF. The CDR3 bases that were read are TGTGCCAGCAGCCAAAGACAGGGGCTGGATGCT.

As to this clone: Genes and germline come from the mouse. The CDR3 goes on 4 residues after the read ends, and that part is filled in from the germline J gene. This chain connects TRBV31 to TRBJ2-1, with TRBD2 identical over 11 bases. V lost 8 bases and J lost 3; bases outside the gene matches: 3. The germline V gene encodes CDR1 GKSSPN and CDR2 SITVG. There are 13 residues in the CDR3. CDR3 in amino acids: CAHGLGGYAEQFF. The CDR3 DNA, read in part, is TGTGCCCATGGACTGGGGGGCTATGCT.

On this clone itself: Gene names and germline refer to mouse. The observed sequence ends 4 residues before the CDR3 terminus, with the missing tail filled in from the germline J gene. The gene calls are TRBV5 and TRBJ1-2, with a possible D match to TRBD1 (6 bases). CDR3 length: 14 amino acids. Germline-derived CDR1 and CDR2 are LGHNA and YNLKQL (reference sequence). V was shortened by 0 bases and J by 4 bases, with 9 bases between the two germline ends. The CDR3 region is CASSQDNRASDYTF. The CDR3 DNA, read in part, is TGTGCCAGCAGCCAAGATAACAGGGCCTCC.

In the case of this clone: Any gene name here is a mouse gene name. The read comes to an end 4 residues before the CDR3 does, leaving the germline J gene to fill in the end. The chain links TRBV13-1 to TRBJ2-1; the match to TRBD1 covers 8 bases. V was pared by 5 bases and J by 4 bases, with 2 bases of the junction left unmatched. In germline, CDR1 is NSHNY, CDR2 SYGAGN. The CDR3 length is 13 residues. CDR3 bases read: TGTGCCAGCAGACGGGACAGGTATGCT. Translated, it gives CASRRDRYA. The CDR3 as a whole reads CASRRDRYAEQFF.

On this clone: The gene names given are mouse names. The CDR3 goes on 4 residues after the read ends, and that part is filled in from the germline J gene. This sample includes further DNA sequences coding for the same CDR3. J is TRBJ2-7 and V is TRBV5; weak D call: TRBD1 (5 bases). Looked up from germline, CDR1 is LGHNA and CDR2 is YNLKQL (reference sequence). The CDR3 covers 13 residues. This CDR3 is CASSQGTKYEQYF. The sequenced CDR3 bases are TGTGCCAGCAGCCAAGGGACAAAGTAT.

This clone was counted a few times. The germline and genes are mouse ones. The CDR3 is cut off 4 residues early in the read; its end comes from the germline J gene. The genes are TRBV13-1 and TRBJ2-1; TRBD2 matches 8 bases. The CDR3 has 15 residues. V dropped 3 bases and J dropped 1; count of bases not matched to a gene: 3. Per germline, CDR1 NSHNY and CDR2 SYGAGN. CDR3 bases read: TGTGCCAGCAGTGGGGGACTGGAGAACTATGCT. Its protein is CASSGGLENYA. The full CDR3 reads CASSGGLENYAEQFF.

This clone was seen more than once but under ten times. Genes here carry mouse names. The CDR3 bases that were read are TGTGCCAGCAGTGATGCAGTGGGGGAT. Its protein product is CASSDAVGD. The CDR3 as a whole reads CASSDAVGDEQYF. The V and J genes are TRBV13-1 and TRBJ2-7; maybe TRBD2 (6 bases). The read comes to an end 4 residues before the CDR3 does, leaving the germline J gene to fill in the end. The CDR3 is made up of 13 amino acids. Germline values: CDR1 NSHNY, CDR2 SYGAGN.

This clone was recorded a few times. This may come from a read error, since a much larger clone is one base off. Gene and germline names: mouse. The observed sequence ends 3 residues before the CDR3 terminus, with the missing tail filled in from the germline J gene. The sample has other DNA sequences that encode this CDR3 too. The chain joins TRBV13-2 to TRBJ1-6, with D perhaps TRBD1 (5 bases). TRBJ1-6 is given ORF status, its function remaining uncertain. The CDR3 runs 14 residues. Trimming pared 5 bases from V and 0 bases from J, leaving 6 bases between. From germline, CDR1 is NNHNN and CDR2 SYGAGS (reference sequence). The sequenced CDR3 bases are TGTGCCAGCGGGGACAATTCCTATAATTCGCCC. Translated: CASGDNSYNSP. The full CDR3 protein reads CASGDNSYNSPLYF.

Concerning this clone itself: Mouse germline and gene names are used. The read finishes 4 residues shy of the CDR3 end, and the germline J gene is used to complete it. The V and J genes are TRBV13-2 and TRBJ2-5; 9 bases fit TRBD1. The CDR3 has 15 amino acids. Germline CDR1 reads NNHNN; CDR2 reads SYGAGS (reference sequence). CDR3 amino acids: CASGDARDREDTQYF. CDR3 DNA, as far as it was read: TGTGCCAGCGGTGATGCGCGGGACAGGGAGGAC.

As concerns this clone: Mouse names are used for the genes. From the germline J gene comes the end of the CDR3, since the read stops 4 residues before it. In the same sample, other DNA sequences code for this CDR3. The rearrangement uses TRBV13-2 and TRBJ1-1; D call uncertain. CDR1 is NNHNN and CDR2 is SYGAGS in the germline V gene (reference sequence). V dropped 0 bases and J dropped 0 bases, with 6 bases sitting between them. CDR3 length equals 14 residues. Incomplete CDR3 DNA: TGTGCCAGCGGTGATGAGGGTGCAAACACA. Protein product: CASGDEGANT. The full CDR3 is CASGDEGANTEVFF.